The 25 T cell receptor beta chains below come from one sample, sequenced in a study of beta chain features in type 1 diabetes. Isolated RNA was reverse transcribed in full, so expressed TCRB transcripts were sequenced. The data were produced by immunoSEQ multiplex PCR, yet TCRdb's version contains in-frame clones alone and is incomplete. The repertoire holds hundreds of thousands of clones, with 14% as singletons. Sequencing was carried out using central memory CD4+ T cells from blood. These receptors all come from a man under 40 in good health.

This clone was found many times. CDR3 amino acids: CSVLGGLSYTF. CDR3 nucleotides: TGCAGCGTTTTAGGGGGTTTGAGCTACACCTTC. The chain employs TRBV29-1 and TRBJ1-2, with D perhaps TRBD1 (6 bases). V lost 5 bases to trimming and J lost 9 bases, with 13 bases between them. The length of the CDR3 is 11 residues. In germline, CDR1 is SQVTM, CDR2 ANQGSEA.

The chain combines TRBV6-1 with TRBJ2-1; D uncertain. V lost 5 bases to trimming and J lost 9 bases, with 8 bases between them. The CDR3 is 11 amino acids. The germline CDR1 and CDR2 sequences are MNHNS and SASEGT. CDR3 residues: CASSSDREQFF. The CDR3 DNA is TGTGCCAGCAGTTCAGACCGTGAGCAGTTCTTC.

This clone was seen a few times. This chain's CDR3 is CASSLVSSFSGANVLTF. CDR3 coding DNA: TGTGCCAGCAGTTTAGTCTCTTCGTTCTCTGGGGCCAACGTCCTGACTTTC. This chain links TRBV28 with TRBJ2-6, with D uncertain. Trimming stripped 2 bases from V and 0 bases from J, with 11 bases between. The CDR3 has 17 residues. CDR1 is MDHEN and CDR2 is SYDVKM in the germline V gene.

V is TRBV7-9 and J is TRBJ2-2, with D maybe TRBD2 (6 bases). This CDR3 is built from 14 residues. V dropped 2 bases and J dropped 7 bases, with 11 bases sitting between them. The V gene's germline CDR1 is SEHNR and CDR2 FQNEAQ (reference sequence). CDR3 bases: TGTGCCAGCAGCTTACGTCGGGAGAGCGGGGAGCTGTTTTTT. It encodes CASSLRRESGELFF.

This clone was observed a handful of times. V is TRBV5-5 and J is TRBJ1-2, with D possibly TRBD1 on 5 matching bases. The CDR3 covers 14 residues. V lost 4 bases to trimming and J lost 4 bases, with 14 bases between them. Germline CDR1 and CDR2: SGHKS and YYEKEE (reference sequence). The CDR3: CASSQPGGFYGYTF. CDR3 coding DNA: TGTGCCAGCAGCCAGCCGGGGGGATTCTATGGCTACACCTTC. The complete variable domain, with remaining parts taken from reference TRBV5-5 and TRBJ1-2, reads DAGVTQSPTHLIKTRGQQVTLRCSPISGHKSVSWYQQVLGQGPQFIFQYYEKEERGRGNFPDRFSARQFPNYSSELNVNALLLGDSALYLCASSQPGGFYGYTFGSGTRLTVV.

The chain has TRBV5-4 and TRBJ2-7; tentative D call: TRBD1 (6 bases). The CDR3 has 13 residues. The germline gives CDR1 SGHNT, CDR2 YYREEE (reference sequence). The V and J ends lost 2 bases and 3 bases respectively, with 9 bases between them. Here the CDR3 reads CASSFGQNYEQYF. In DNA, the CDR3 is TGTGCCAGCAGCTTCGGACAGAACTACGAGCAGTACTTC. The entire variable domain, with the rest obtained from reference TRBV5-4 and TRBJ2-7, is as follows: ETGVTQSPTHLIKTRGQQVTLRCSSQSGHNTVSWYQQALGQGPQFIFQYYREEENGRGNFPPRFSGLQFPNYSSELNVNALELDDSALYLCASSFGQNYEQYFGPGTRLTVT.

Note on this clone: The sample has other DNA sequences that encode this CDR3 too. This rearrangement joins TRBV29-1 to TRBJ1-1; D is uncertain. The CDR3 contains 12 residues. V lost 6 bases and J 1 base, leaving 9 bases between the germline ends. Germline CDR1 SQVTM, CDR2 ANQGSEA. This CDR3 is CSVERGNTEAFF. The DNA for the CDR3 is TGCAGCGTGGAGCGGGGGAACACTGAAGCTTTCTTT.

Only a few counts were recorded for this clone. The chain joins TRBV11-2 to TRBJ2-1; 7 nucleotides line up with TRBD2. The CDR3 sequence is 14 residues long. Losses at the gene ends were 0 bases for V and 7 bases for J; bases not matched to a gene: 3. CDR1 is SGHAT and CDR2 is FQNNGV in the germline V gene. This CDR3 is CASSLDPLANEQFF. CDR3 sequence (DNA): TGTGCCAGCAGCTTAGACCCACTAGCGAATGAGCAGTTCTTC.

The genes are TRBV11-2 and TRBJ2-3; D unresolved. The CDR3 spans 16 residues. Trimming took off 1 base at V and 2 bases at J, with 13 bases between the two ends. In germline, CDR1 is SGHAT, CDR2 FQNNGV. The CDR3 DNA sequence: TGTGCCAGCAGCTTAGGGTCGGCGGAACCCACAGATACGCAGTATTTT. This translates into CASSLGSAEPTDTQYF.

This chain joins TRBV11-2 and TRBJ2-2; perhaps TRBD2 as D (6 bases). This CDR3 is built from 16 residues. Germline V CDR1 and CDR2: SGHAT, FQNNGV. With 1 base removed from V and 1 base from J, the gap between germline ends came to 10 bases. The CDR3 region is CASSLVAGMNTGELFF. The CDR3 nucleotides read TGTGCCAGCAGCTTAGTGGCGGGGATGAACACCGGGGAGCTGTTTTTT. Based on the CDR3 plus reference TRBV11-2 and TRBJ2-2, the full variable domain is EAGVAQSPRYKIIEKRQSVAFWCNPISGHATLYWYQQILGQGPKLLIQFQNNGVVDDSQLPKDRFSAERLKGVDSTLKIQPAKLEDSAVYLCASSLVAGMNTGELFFGEGSRLTVL.

The gene calls are TRBV19 and TRBJ2-5; D is perhaps TRBD1 or TRBD2 (5 bases each). CDR1 LNHDA and CDR2 SQIVND come from the germline V gene (reference sequence). The CDR3 totals 14 residues. The ends were cut back, 3 bases at V and 1 base at J, with 9 bases in the middle. CDR3 region: CASSIRGTQETQYF. The CDR3 region has the DNA TGTGCCAGTAGTATCCGGGGCACCCAAGAGACCCAGTACTTC.

In this sample, this clone turned up a few times. The chain uses TRBV23-1 and TRBJ1-5, with D tentatively TRBD1 (6 bases). TRBV23-1 belongs to the ORF category, with a function that is uncertain. There are 16 residues in the CDR3. V shed 0 bases and J shed 5 bases, with 14 bases lying between them. CDR3 residues: CASSQSRCRGYQPQHF. The CDR3 nucleotides are TGCGCCAGCAGTCAATCAAGATGCAGGGGCTATCAGCCCCAGCATTTT.

This clone was seen ten or more times. The CDR3 loop is CASSRSGGRPDTQYF. The CDR3 region has the DNA TGTGCCAGCAGCCGATCGGGGGGGCGTCCGGATACGCAGTATTTT. The genes are TRBV7-2 and TRBJ2-3, with TRBD2 matching 8 bases. CDR1 and CDR2 from the germline V gene are SGHTA and FQGNSA. There are 15 residues in the CDR3. V gave up 5 bases and J gave up 6 bases; unmatched junction bases: 10.

The chain couples TRBV9 to TRBJ2-3; D remains ambiguous. V lost 1 base to trimming and J lost 4 bases, with 10 bases between them. The germline gives CDR1 SGDLS, CDR2 YYNGEE. The CDR3 runs 14 residues. The CDR3 reads CASSVTVDPDTQYF. CDR3 nucleotides: TGTGCCAGCAGCGTAACGGTAGATCCAGATACGCAGTATTTT.

This clone has more than one count but fewer than ten. J is TRBJ2-2 and V is TRBV6-5, with 7 bases that match TRBD2. V shed 5 bases and J 4 bases; nucleotides not matched to a gene: 1. CDR3 size: 13 residues. Germline CDR1 MNHEY, CDR2 SVGAGI. CDR3 protein: CASSGGGTGELFF. The CDR3 region has the DNA TGTGCCAGCAGTGGGGGGGGCACCGGGGAGCTGTTTTTT.

This clone was recorded a few times. Other DNA sequences in this specimen translate into the identical CDR3. V gene TRBV5-1 combines with J gene TRBJ1-2; TRBD1 is a possible D gene (6 bases). The CDR3 has 14 amino acids. The germline V gene has CDR1 SGHRS and CDR2 YFSETQ. The V gene lost 4 bases and the J gene lost 4 bases, with 14 bases spanning the gap. The CDR3 DNA reads as TGCGCCAGCAGCAGGGAAGGACAGACCTATGGCTACACCTTC. It encodes CASSREGQTYGYTF.

This clone was picked up a small number of times. The V and J genes are TRBV29-1 and TRBJ2-5, with 11 bases matching TRBD2. The CDR3 is 14 residues long. V was pared by 7 bases and J by 4 bases, with 8 bases of the junction left unmatched. Germline loops: CDR1 SQVTM, CDR2 ANQGSEA. CDR3: CSGRVLAGVETQYF. In DNA form, the CDR3 reads TGCAGCGGGCGAGTACTAGCGGGGGTAGAGACCCAGTACTTC.

In its sample, this clone was seen a few times. This chain joins TRBV7-2 and TRBJ1-5, with D perhaps matching TRBD1 (6 bases). Germline loops: CDR1 SGHTA, CDR2 FQGNSA. The V and J ends lost 3 bases and 7 bases respectively, with 13 bases between them. The CDR3 is made up of 14 amino acids. Here the CDR3 reads CASSFTGFGQPQHF. The CDR3 bases are TGTGCCAGCAGCTTTACAGGGTTTGGCCAGCCCCAGCATTTT.

This clone was seen a handful of times. The chain carries TRBV7-7 and TRBJ2-1, with D perhaps TRBD2 (5 bases). Germline V gene lookup returns CDR1 SSHAT and CDR2 FNYEAQ (reference sequence). Trimming removed 5 bases from V and 1 base from J, with 12 bases in between. This CDR3 is built from 15 residues. The CDR3 protein is CASSTTRSSYNEQFF. The CDR3 DNA is TGTGCCAGCAGCACCACTAGATCATCCTACAATGAGCAGTTCTTC.

A few counts support this clone. The chain couples TRBV4-3 to TRBJ2-2, with D possibly matching TRBD1 (5 bases). Germline assignment: CDR1 LGHNA and CDR2 YSLEER. There are 15 residues in the CDR3. Trimming shortened V by 3 bases and J by 7 bases, and 15 bases separated the two germline ends. The CDR3 region is CASSHEDGHRGELFF. The CDR3 region has the DNA TGCGCCAGCAGCCACGAAGACGGACACCGCGGGGAGCTGTTTTTT.

The sample holds a few counts of this clone. CDR3 protein: CASNRGEDREWNGKPSFYEQYV. The CDR3, as DNA: TGTGCCAGCAACAGAGGAGAGGACAGGGAGTGGAACGGTAAACCATCTTTCTACGAGCAGTACGTC. This sequence joins TRBV2 and TRBJ2-7, with TRBD1 identical over 8 bases. Germline CDR1 and CDR2: SNHLY and FYNNEI. V lost 7 bases, J lost 3 bases, and 32 bases stayed unmatched. The CDR3 length is 22 residues.

This clone occurred many times. The chain carries TRBV7-2 and TRBJ2-1, with 11 bases lining up with TRBD2. The CDR3 contains 15 residues. The V gene's germline CDR1 is SGHTA and CDR2 FQGNSA. The trim removed 5 bases at V and 7 bases at J, leaving 7 bases unmatched. The CDR3 is CASSPLAGGYNEQFF. In nucleotides, the CDR3 is TGTGCCAGCAGCCCGCTAGCGGGAGGATATAATGAGCAGTTCTTC.

This clone was counted a few times. The chain uses TRBV2 and TRBJ1-2; TRBD1 aligns across 7 bases. The CDR3 length is 17 residues. After removal of 2 bases from V and 8 bases from J, the junction contained 17 bases not matched to a gene. The germline V gene has CDR1 SNHLY and CDR2 FYNNEI. The CDR3 sequence is CASSESRGIGVADGYTF. CDR3 nucleotides: TGTGCCAGCAGTGAAAGCAGGGGGATTGGCGTTGCGGACGGCTACACCTTC.

This rearrangement joins TRBV19 to TRBJ2-5; the D call may be TRBD1 or TRBD2 (5 bases each). The CDR3 totals 16 residues. The V gene lost 4 bases and the J gene lost 4 bases, with 19 bases spanning the gap. Germline lookup yields CDR1 LNHDA and CDR2 SQIVND (reference sequence). The CDR3 DNA sequence: TGTGCCAGTAGTACGACTAAGAAGGGGATCCTAGAGACCCAGTACTTC. It codes for CASSTTKKGILETQYF.

The rearrangement joins TRBV2 to TRBJ1-2; D unclear. The germline V gene encodes CDR1 SNHLY and CDR2 FYNNEI. The CDR3 spans 14 residues. V was clipped by 3 bases and J by 4 bases, with 12 bases between them. DNA for the CDR3: TGTGCCAGCAGTGACACCAATCCTCTCTATGGCTACACCTTC. Translation gives CASSDTNPLYGYTF.